A selection of T cell receptor beta chains follows, all from one sample in a study of blood T cell repertoires in COVID-19. Clones were read by immunoSEQ multiplex PCR, and TCRdb kept only the in-frame ones, dropping some. The table has about 60,000 clones, around 83% seen once. Sequenced: peripheral blood. These receptors were collected from a human donor in a cohort sampled during active COVID-19. Each CDR3 is given with its conserved first and last residue. D genes are given only for firm matches. Clone size is shown for a subset of rows, as once, few, many or a class of expanded clone.

j_call clone_size v_call d_call cdr3_nt cdr3_aa
TRBJ2-3 - TRBV10-3 - TGTGTCAACCGAATTTGGGCCAGATTCACAGATACGCAGTATTTT CVNRIWARFTDTQYF
TRBJ2-7 - TRBV3-1/TRBV3-2 TRBD1 TGTGCCAGCAGCCAACGGACAGGGGACGAGCAGTACTTC CASSQRTGDEQYF
TRBJ2-2 - TRBV5-6 TRBD1 TGTGCCAGCAGCTTTTACAGGGGCCGTGGCACCGGGGAGCTGTTTTTT CASSFYRGRGTGELFF
TRBJ2-1 - TRBV18 TRBD1 TGTGCCAGCTCATCAGTTACAGGGGGGTACAATGAGCAGTTCTTC CASSSVTGGYNEQFF
TRBJ2-1 - TRBV5-1 TRBD2 TGCGCCAGCAGCAGCCCCGGGGGCTTAGCGGGGAGATACAATGAGCAGTTCTTC CASSSPGGLAGRYNEQFF
TRBJ2-1 - TRBV3-1/TRBV3-2 - TGTGCCAGCAGGCCCGCGGGGAACTCCTACAATGAGCAGTTCTTC CASRPAGNSYNEQFF
TRBJ2-3 - TRBV19 TRBD2 TGTGCCAGTAGGGAGCGGGGTGACACAGATACGCAGTATTTT CASRERGDTDTQYF
TRBJ1-5 few TRBV2 - TGTGCCAGCAGTGAGGGCAGATATCAGCCCCAGCATTTT CASSEGRYQPQHF
TRBJ1-2 - TRBV15 TRBD1 TGTGCCACCAGCAGGTCCGGGACAGGCAGGAGGGCGGATGGCTACACCTTC CATSRSGTGRRADGYTF
TRBJ1-1 - TRBV29-1 - TGCAGCGTGAGACAGCTGAACACTGAAGCTTTCTTT CSVRQLNTEAFF
TRBJ2-1 - TRBV29-1 TRBD2 TGCAGCGTAATGGGGGCTAGCGGGGAGATAGGGTCCTACAATGAGCAGTTCTTC CSVMGASGEIGSYNEQFF
TRBJ2-1 - TRBV18 TRBD2 TGTGCCAGCTCACCACCCGGGGGGGGCGTAGGGAATGAGCAGTTCTTC CASSPPGGGVGNEQFF
TRBJ1-5 - TRBV30 - TGTGCCTGGAGTGCTTCCGGGGGTATGCCGAGAATCAATCAGCCCCAGCATTTT CAWSASGGMPRINQPQHF
TRBJ2-2 - TRBV5-1 - TGCGCCAGCAGCTTGCTTCCCACCGGGGAGCTGTTTTTT CASSLLPTGELFF
TRBJ1-2 - TRBV7-2 TRBD1 TGTGCCAGCACCCGACAGGGAGTAAACTATGGCTACACCTTC CASTRQGVNYGYTF
TRBJ1-1 medium-sized TRBV2 - TGTGCCAGCAGGCCCGGGGGGTTGAACACTGAAGCTTTCTTT CASRPGGLNTEAFF
TRBJ1-1 - TRBV19 TRBD1 TGTGCCAGTAGTACCGGGACAGGGTATTTTAGGGACACTGAAGCTTTCTTT CASSTGTGYFRDTEAFF
TRBJ2-2 - TRBV6-1 TRBD2 TGTGCCAGCAGTGTAGCGGGAGAGAACACCGGGGAGCTGTTTTTT CASSVAGENTGELFF
TRBJ2-1 - TRBV5-1 - TGCGCCAGCAGCTTAGGAGCGGTCTCTCCTGGCCTTGAGCAGTTCTTC CASSLGAVSPGLEQFF
TRBJ2-3 few TRBV6-5 TRBD2 TGTGCCAGCAGGACGGGGGGGCCGGGAGATACGCAGTATTTT CASRTGGPGDTQYF
TRBJ2-3 - TRBV28 TRBD2 TGTGCCAGCAGTTTTTCAGTTGGGGTAGCGGGAGTGAGCACAGATACGCAGTATTTT CASSFSVGVAGVSTDTQYF
TRBJ2-3 - TRBV5-4 TRBD2 TGTGCCAGCAGCGAGAGACTAGCGGGAGGTTCAGATACGCAGTATTTT CASSERLAGGSDTQYF
TRBJ2-5 - TRBV5-1 TRBD1 TGCGCCAGCAGCTTGGAGGGACAGGGGTTGGAGACCCAGTACTTC CASSLEGQGLETQYF
TRBJ1-5 - TRBV23-1 - TGCGCCAGCAGTCAATCGTTACAGGGCAATCAGCCCCAGCATTTT CASSQSLQGNQPQHF
TRBJ1-1 - TRBV19 - TGTGCCAGAATTCTACAGGGAAGCACTGAAGCTTTCTTT CARILQGSTEAFF
TRBJ2-1 - TRBV5-5 TRBD1 TGTGCCAGCAGCTTGGGCAACCCGGGACAGGGCAATTATGAGCAGTTCTTC CASSLGNPGQGNYEQFF
TRBJ2-1 - TRBV7-3 - TGTGCCAGCAGCCCAGGGGGGTCCTACAATGAGCAGTTCTTC CASSPGGSYNEQFF
TRBJ1-2 - TRBV5-6 - TGTGCCAGCACAAACACTGGGGCCAACTATGGCTACACCTTC CASTNTGANYGYTF
TRBJ1-1 - TRBV18 - TGTGCCACCTCCTCGGGGATGAACACTGAAGCTTTCTTT CATSSGMNTEAFF
TRBJ2-6 - TRBV19 - TGTGCCAGTAGTATAAAGGGGTCGGGCGGTGGGGCCAACGTCCTGACTTTC CASSIKGSGGGANVLTF
TRBJ1-2 - TRBV7-9 - TGTGCCAGCAGCCCGGACACGGATGGCTACACCTTC CASSPDTDGYTF
TRBJ2-3 once TRBV6-5 TRBD2 TGTGCCAGCAGTTATAGCGGGGGGACAGATACGCAGTATTTT CASSYSGGTDTQYF
TRBJ1-5 - TRBV7-2 TRBD1 TGTGCCAGCAGCCCGCGGACAGGGGTCGGACAGCCCCAGCATTTT CASSPRTGVGQPQHF